This paragraph reports one T cell receptor beta chain. As yet, its antigen is unknown. Only in-frame clones appear in the TCRdb table, and some are missing; sequencing was by immunoSEQ multiplex PCR. This sample yields some 2,500,000 clones, of which around 93% are seen a single time; about 0.41% belongs to the top ten. This record comes from a study of shared clonotypes between healthy human individuals. Study findings and constraints: Sorted-subset sequencing was shown by rarefaction to be incomplete despite large depth.

The CDR3 length is 16 residues. The V gene end was trimmed by 5 bases and the J gene end by 9 bases; junction bases not matched to a gene: 12. The germline CDR1 and CDR2 sequences are MNHEY and SMNVEV (reference sequence). Sequencing input: naive CD4+ T cells from PBMCs. Regarding subset: CD45RA+ positively selected. This clonotype originated in a man younger than 35 in good health. Some clones in this sample may be carry-over from other donors' samples. The chain employs TRBV27 and TRBJ2-1; 11 bases fit TRBD2. The CDR3 coding sequence is TGTGCCAGCAGTAGTAGCCTAGCGGGAGGAATCGGTGAGCAGTTCTTC. Protein sequence: CASSSSLAGGIGEQFF.